This passage covers 10 T cell receptor beta chains from one sample sequenced in a study of regulatory T cells in long-lasting Graves disease. iRepertoire HTBI primers and Arm-PCR of CDR3 regions built TCR beta libraries. A single record per CDR3 protein comes from TCRdb applying MiXCR to the multiplex PCR reads. Of about 290,000 distinct CDR3 sequences listed, 22% were seen once; the top ten hold 56%. The time point denotes: persistent/refractory GD, antithyroid drugs over 5 years with positive TRAb. Construction of the TCR library relied on RNA isolated from PBMCs. The sequencing used peripheral blood mononuclear cells (PBMCs), collected when the disease was refractory, from a patient treated with antithyroid drugs. The receptor source for this set is a female donor with Graves disease.

This chain connects TRBV6-1 to TRBJ1-1, with D perhaps matching TRBD1 (5 bases). The germline V gene has CDR1 MNHNS and CDR2 SASEGT. This CDR3 has 15 amino acids. V lost 6 bases and J lost 4, with 18 bases in between. CDR3 sequence reads: CASRLVTDQGTEAFF. CDR3 nucleotides: TGTGCCAGCAGGCTGGTGACGGACCAGGGCACTGAAGCTTTCTTT.

In its sample, this clonotype was seen a few times. The chain carries TRBV7-9 and TRBJ1-4; TRBD1 matches 7 bases. With V trimmed by 5 bases and J by 6 bases, 6 bases remained unmatched. The CDR3 sequence is 14 residues long. From germline, CDR1 is SEHNR and CDR2 FQNEAQ (reference sequence). CDR3 loop: CASSTGTEDEKLFF. The CDR3 DNA follows: TGTGCCAGCAGCACCGGGACAGAGGATGAAAAACTGTTTTTT.

This clonotype was seen ten or more times. The chain couples TRBV20-1 to TRBJ2-7, with D tentatively TRBD2 (5 bases). The germline V and J ends were trimmed by 3 bases and 1 base, with 7 bases remaining between them. Per germline, CDR1 DFQATT and CDR2 SNEGSKA (reference sequence). CDR3 length: 12 amino acids. The CDR3 coding sequence is TGCAGTGCTAGTCCGGGGTCCTACGAGCAGTACTTC. Protein sequence: CSASPGSYEQYF.

For the CDR3, the DNA is TGTGCCAGCAGTTACGGCCAGGGGGGACCCGGGGAGCTGTTTTTT. Encoded protein: CASSYGQGGPGELFF. V is TRBV6-2 or TRBV6-3 and J is TRBJ2-2; perhaps TRBD1 as D (7 bases). CDR1 MNHEY and CDR2 SVGEGT come from the germline V gene. Trimming left V 2 bases short and J 6 bases short, with 13 bases between. The CDR3 has 15 residues.

This clonotype showed up many times. The chain carries TRBV3-1 and TRBJ2-5; 7 bases match TRBD1. CDR1 and CDR2 (germline): LGHDT, YNNKEL (reference sequence). With 4 bases clipped from V and 3 bases from J, the junction kept 8 bases outside the gene matches. The CDR3 runs 15 residues. CDR3 sequence: CASSPQPGTEETQYF. The CDR3 DNA sequence: TGTGCCAGCAGCCCACAACCCGGGACAGAAGAGACCCAGTACTTC.

This clonotype was counted ten times or more. The chain joins TRBV5-8 to TRBJ2-5; D may be TRBD2 (6 bases). CDR3 length: 16 residues. Trimming pared 6 bases from V and 5 bases from J, leaving 23 bases between. Germline V gene data show CDR1 as SGHTS and CDR2 as YDEGEE. The CDR3 protein is CASTLGVGGALETQYF. The CDR3 DNA follows: TGTGCCAGCACCCTCGGGGTCGGAGGGGCCCTGGAGACCCAGTACTTC.

The chain employs TRBV6-2 or TRBV6-3 and TRBJ2-6, with D perhaps matching TRBD1 (5 bases). V was clipped by 2 bases and J by 0 bases, with 20 bases between them. This CDR3 comprises 20 residues. Germline V lookup: CDR1 MNHEY, CDR2 SVGEGT. The CDR3 nucleotides are TGTGCCAGCAGTTACCTTGTGACAGATTCTAAACGCTCTGGGGCCAACGTCCTGACTTTC. It yields the protein CASSYLVTDSKRSGANVLTF.

This clonotype has more than one count but fewer than ten. CDR3 in amino acids: CASSITGSYNEQFF. The CDR3 DNA sequence: TGTGCCAGCAGTATTACGGGATCATACAATGAGCAGTTCTTC. This chain connects TRBV2 to TRBJ2-1; D might be TRBD2 (5 bases). Trimming took off 5 bases at V and 4 bases at J, with 12 bases between the two ends. The CDR3 totals 14 residues. Germline V gene data show CDR1 as SNHLY and CDR2 as FYNNEI.

This clonotype has a count of ten or more. This sequence joins TRBV28 and TRBJ1-1, with a weak D call TRBD1 (5 bases). Trimming shortened V by 7 bases and J by 0 bases, and 21 bases separated the two germline ends. Germline CDR1 MDHEN, CDR2 SYDVKM. This CDR3 spans 17 amino acids. The DNA for the CDR3 is TGTGCCAGCACCCCGTCGGGCCAGGGATACTTGAACACTGAAGCTTTCTTT. The encoded protein is CASTPSGQGYLNTEAFF.

This clonotype was counted ten times or more. The chain joins TRBV2 to TRBJ2-5; weak D call: TRBD2 (6 bases). The V gene's germline CDR1 is SNHLY and CDR2 FYNNEI. The CDR3 has 14 residues. Trimming cost V 6 bases and J 0 bases, with 11 bases left between them. In nucleotides, the CDR3 is TGTGCCAGCAGGTTAGCGGCGTACCAAGAGACCCAGTACTTC. Translated: CASRLAAYQETQYF.